The present T cell receptor beta chain was sequenced within a study of T cells after yellow fever vaccination (dated by TCRdb to about 2019). For context, the study as a whole: The SMART-Seq v4 Ultra Low Input RNA kit was used to prepare libraries from fractions with low cell numbers. To follow T-cell clones before and after both primary and booster YFV17D yellow fever vaccination, bulk TCR alpha and beta repertoires underwent longitudinal sequencing. The cohort comprised two healthy male donors, one aged 18 to 29 and one aged 30 to 39 years. Blood samples were taken at several timepoints before and after primary and secondary immunization, and bulk PBMC replicates and cell subsets were isolated. On the study overall, not on this receptor specifically: A small fraction of clonotypes appeared in both the CD4 and CD8 compartments, likely as a result of convergent recombination. Compared with the primary T-cell response, the secondary T-cell response was weaker but faster, peaking on day 5 rather than day 15. After the booster, most clones that had expanded after primary vaccination were detected again (nearly 97% of CD4 and roughly nine tenths of CD8), suggesting broad maintenance of memory. The study included only two donors, which limits how far the findings can be generalized. FACS-sorted repertoires could contain abundant contaminating clonotypes from the bulk population, so computational filtering was required.

The meaning of the sample's treatment or condition label: live attenuated yellow fever vaccine strain. At each blood-draw timepoint, two biological replicates of bulk PBMCs were obtained. PBMCs were isolated from peripheral blood using a standard Ficoll-Paque protocol. TriZol was used to extract RNA from bulk PBMCs, from CD4 and CD8 fractions, and from dextramer-positive and dextramer-negative fractions. TCR cDNA was synthesized by 5'RACE template switching, which introduced a universal primer site and unique molecular identifiers. cDNA synthesis was primed from both the TCR alpha and TCR beta constant segments. Library amplification involved two PCR steps, and the second step added sample barcodes and sequencing adapters. Sequencing of the libraries was done on either Illumina HiSeq 2500 (2x100 bp) or NovaSeq (2x150 bp). Regarding the original processing steps: Reads were demultiplexed and collapsed into UMI consensus sequences with MIGEC, and V(D)J alignment was performed with MiXCR. Clonotypes responding to the vaccine were identified with edgeR on replicate PBMC samples, with the criteria of FDR below 0.01 and a log2 fold change above 5 up to day 15. CD4 or CD8 identity was assigned to each bulk clonotype according to whether the clonotype was present at higher abundance in the sequenced CD4 repertoire or the sequenced CD8 repertoire. TCRdb trimmed public reads at Q25 via fastp, called clones via MiXCR and kept in-frame beta chains. Each CDR3 protein appears once, grouped with its most common genes and DNA. The V and J calls were determined by TCRdb, not by the authors. The sample table shows 300,000 to 400,000 distinct CDR3 sequences, and roughly 7.5% are seen once. The biggest ten clones account for approximately 18% of the sample.

For this clonotype: No cognate antigen has been identified for it. Base qualities were left out, and no much larger clone turns up one base away.

From cysteine to phenylalanine, the CDR3 is 18 amino acids long. Only the CDR3 part of the read is kept: 54 bases, read in frame from the first base. CDR1 and CDR2 were assigned from the germline V gene as SGHTA and FQGNSA. V lost 1 base and J lost 5 bases, and the count of bases not matched to a germline gene is 13. The receptor comes from a man younger than 30 who received the YFV17D yellow fever vaccine. The sample in question was PBMCs, obtained around 45 days after the first yellow fever vaccination. The rearranged segments are TRBV7-2 and TRBJ2-1; TRBD2 fits 8 bases in the junction. The encoded CDR3 is CASSLVPPGTRVNNEQFF. The bases read TGTGCCAGCAGCTTAGTGCCTCCCGGGACTAGGGTAAACAATGAGCAGTTCTTC.